This entry concerns a single TCR beta chain. As yet, its antigen is unknown. The data were taken from a study of cytomegalovirus exposure and HLA in healthy donors. General observations from the study: Analyzed later, association rates of TCRs varied across HLA loci, with DRB1 most and HLA-C fewest. Analyzed later, most CMV-associated TCR beta chains appeared HLA-restricted. The study found most TCR sequences rare, yet found some public TCRs in many donors.

The CDR3 contains 15 residues. CDR1 is SGHNT, CDR2 YENEEA, per germline. Trimming left V 2 bases short and J 6 bases short, with 14 bases between. The donors (healthy individuals) were bone marrow donors. The PCR employed 60 Vbeta primers together with 13 Jbeta primers. Sequencing used immunoSEQ multiplex PCR; TCRdb keeps in-frame clones, though not all of them. The table shows a few hundred thousand clones, with about 90% occurring only once. The V call is TRBV11-3, the J call TRBJ2-1, with a possible D match to TRBD2 (6 bases). The receptor comes from a girl aged 2 to 10 in good health and CMV-seronegative. Sequences were obtained from PBMCs. CDR3 in amino acids: CASSLRGQGGNEQFF. In DNA form, the CDR3 reads TGTGCCAGCAGCTTAAGGGGCCAGGGAGGCAATGAGCAGTTCTTC.